The clone carrying this TCR beta chain turned up a few times. The data were obtained in a study of beta chain features in type 1 diabetes. Trimming took 3 bases from V and 1 from J; bases not matched to a gene: 6. Germline V gene sequence: CDR1 MNHEY, CDR2 SMNVEV (reference sequence). The CDR3 runs to 15 residues. The whole isolated RNA underwent reverse transcription, so sequencing captured expressed TCRB transcripts. Sequencing used immunoSEQ multiplex PCR; TCRdb keeps in-frame clones, though not all of them. Of about 900,000 clones listed, about 17% were seen once; the top ten hold roughly 0.025%. The sample taken for sequencing was naive CD4+ T cells from blood. The chain carries TRBV27 and TRBJ2-7, with TRBD2 matching 7 bases. The clonotype was recovered from a woman in her late teens or twenties in good health. The CDR3 sequence is CASSFLASGSYEQYF. In nucleotides, the CDR3 is TGTGCCAGCAGTTTCTTGGCTAGCGGATCCTACGAGCAGTACTTC.